This TCR delta chain was profiled in a study of γδ T cells in repeated Plasmodium falciparum infection. About the research overall: The natural-infection arm compared Malian children under seasonal malaria with matched Australian children. Malian samples came from no-transmission periods or across acute febrile malaria episodes. Donors had four controlled P. falciparum NF54 infections over roughly 600 days.

Unmatched junction bases numbered 30, after V lost 2 bases and J lost 4 bases. Germline CDR1 is TSWWSYY and CDR2 is QGS. This CDR3 is built from 24 residues. Both TRG and TRD chains were sequenced from each sorted sample. TCRdb fed the multiplex PCR reads to CATT. The profile shows about 51,000 delta-chain clones, about 2% of them singletons. In its sample, this clone was seen many times. A far bigger clonotype differs at one base, so this is likely a read error. This sample also contains other DNA sequences that code for the same CDR3. Flow sorting of PBMC yielded separate Vgamma9/Vdelta2+ and Vdelta2-negative gammadelta T cell populations for bulk repertoire analysis.

The TCR sequence derives from a pool of human donors (malaria-infected and uninfected, not separated). J is TRDJ1 and V is TRDV1, with TRDD3 identical over 11 bases. Input material: gamma-delta T cells from blood. In nucleotides, the CDR3 is TGTGCTCTTGGGGAAACTGCGGTTCGGAATGACCTAATCGTACTGGGGGATAACCACGATAAACTCATCTTT. The encoded protein is CALGETAVRNDLIVLGDNHDKLIF.